What follows are 8 T cell receptor beta chains derived from one specimen sequenced in a study of cytomegalovirus exposure and HLA in healthy donors. PCR involved 60 Vbeta and 13 Jbeta primers. The data were produced by immunoSEQ multiplex PCR, yet TCRdb's version contains in-frame clones alone and is incomplete. The sample lists around 87,000 clones; 76% were seen once. The sequencing sample was made of PBMCs. All receptors come from a man in his forties or fifties in good health and CMV-seronegative.

The chain is built from TRBV15 and TRBJ1-5; D ambiguous. Germline V CDR1 and CDR2: LNHNV, YYDKDF (reference sequence). The CDR3 runs to 14 residues. V was pared by 3 bases and J by 7 bases, with 13 bases between. The CDR3 region is CATSRRREGQPQHF. In nucleotides, the CDR3 is TGTGCCACCAGCAGGCGTAGGGAGGGCCAGCCCCAGCATTTT.

In DNA form, the CDR3 reads TGTGCCAGCAGCCAACTCGGGTACGAGCAGTACTTC. Encoded protein: CASSQLGYEQYF. The genes are TRBV4-2 and TRBJ2-7; D is undetermined. V shed 2 bases and J shed 4 bases, with 6 bases lying between them. Looked up from germline, CDR1 is LGHNA and CDR2 is YNFKEQ. This CDR3 contains 12 residues.

CDR3 bases: TGTGCCAGCAGTTACCCGGGACTCCGGATCGACACTGAAGCTTTCTTT. Translating it yields CASSYPGLRIDTEAFF. V and J are TRBV6-6 and TRBJ1-1; maybe TRBD1 (5 bases). CDR3 length: 16 residues. From germline, CDR1 is MNHNY and CDR2 SVGAGI (reference sequence). The V gene lost 2 bases and the J gene lost 3 bases, with 16 bases spanning the gap.

The gene calls are TRBV4-1 and TRBJ2-7, with 12 nucleotides matching TRBD2. V trimming: 2 bases; J trimming: 2 bases; junction bases outside the gene matches: 1. The germline gives CDR1 MGHRA, CDR2 YSYEKL. CDR3 length: 15 residues. The CDR3 DNA follows: TGCGCCAGCAGCCAAACTAGCGGGGGGCCCTACGAGCAGTACTTC. Translation gives CASSQTSGGPYEQYF.

This chain links TRBV5-1 with TRBJ1-1; possibly TRBD1 for D (6 bases). V was pared by 2 bases and J by 1 base, with 15 bases between. CDR1 is SGHRS and CDR2 is YFSETQ in the germline V gene. This CDR3 has 16 residues. CDR3 coding DNA: TGCGCCAGCAGCTTCGTATTACAGGGCTCGAACACTGAAGCTTTCTTT. Translating gives CASSFVLQGSNTEAFF. The whole variable domain, remainder taken from reference TRBV5-1 and TRBJ1-1, is KAGVTQTPRYLIKTRGQQVTLSCSPISGHRSVSWYQQTPGQGLQFLFEYFSETQRNKGNFPGRFSGRQFSNSRSEMNVSTLELGDSALYLCASSFVLQGSNTEAFFGQGTRLTVV.

This chain links TRBV5-5 with TRBJ1-2; D unresolved. CDR3 length: 14 residues. The V and J ends lost 0 bases and 4 bases respectively, with 10 bases between them. Germline assignment: CDR1 SGHKS and CDR2 YYEKEE (reference sequence). The CDR3 here is CASSLVGVGYGYTF. For the CDR3, the DNA is TGTGCCAGCAGCTTGGTCGGGGTAGGCTATGGCTACACCTTC.

This chain links TRBV7-8 with TRBJ2-3; a weak D match, TRBD2 (6 bases). This CDR3 has 16 residues. Trimming left V 4 bases short and J 5 bases short, with 19 bases between. CDR1 and CDR2 from the germline V gene are SGHVS and FQNEAQ. CDR3 sequence reads: CASSYGWRGGGDTQYF. CDR3 nucleotide sequence: TGTGCCAGCAGCTATGGTTGGAGGGGCGGAGGAGATACGCAGTATTTT.

The CDR3 region is CSVAEGNQPQHF. The CDR3 region has the DNA TGCAGCGTTGCGGAGGGCAATCAGCCCCAGCATTTT. The chain combines TRBV29-1 with TRBJ1-5, with D uncertain. CDR1 and CDR2 from the germline V gene are SQVTM and ANQGSEA. The CDR3 totals 12 residues. V was cut by 4 bases and J by 2 bases, with 6 bases left in between.